These 15 T cell receptor beta chains came from one sample sequenced in a study of blood T cell repertoires in COVID-19. Sequencing was performed with immunoSEQ multiplex PCR; in TCRdb, only in-frame clones are kept and a portion is missing. The table lists around 160,000 clones, about 83% of them singletons. Sequencing was carried out using PBMCs or T cells enriched from blood (not recorded which). The receptor set was obtained from a woman aged 45-65 years who had been exposed to COVID-19.

The CDR3 DNA reads TGCGCCAGCAGCCCAACAGGACACAGGGACACTGAAGCTTTCTTT. Its translation: CASSPTGHRDTEAFF. The chain uses TRBV5-1 and TRBJ1-1; a weak D match, TRBD1 (6 bases). This CDR3 contains 15 residues. Germline V CDR1 and CDR2: SGHRS, YFSETQ. V dropped 4 bases and J dropped 3 bases, with 16 bases sitting between them.

The V and J genes are TRBV4-3 and TRBJ1-3; D gene unclear. Trimming removed 0 bases at V and 4 bases at J, with 10 bases between. The CDR3 totals 15 residues. The germline V gene has CDR1 LGHNA and CDR2 YSLEER. In DNA form, the CDR3 reads TGCGCCAGCAGCCAAGATCAGAGGCCGGGAAACACCATATATTTT. Translation gives CASSQDQRPGNTIYF.

The chain carries TRBV6-5 and TRBJ2-1, with a tentative D call TRBD2 (6 bases). From germline, CDR1 is MNHEY and CDR2 SVGAGI. CDR3 length: 15 amino acids. V lost 10 bases to trimming and J lost 9 bases, with 25 bases between them. DNA for the CDR3: TGTGCCACGGCACGGACGGAGGGGAGCCTGGGTGAGCAGTTCTTC. This encodes CATARTEGSLGEQFF.

This clone was seen once. The chain uses TRBV14 and TRBJ2-1; no clear D gene. This CDR3 has 11 amino acids. Germline lookup yields CDR1 SGHDN and CDR2 FVKESK. V gave up 3 bases and J gave up 9 bases, with 6 bases separating them. The CDR3 sequence is CASSHGGEQFF. As DNA, the CDR3 is TGTGCCAGCAGCCACGGCGGTGAGCAGTTCTTC.

The chain's CDR3 is CASSLGPPQGASYEQYF. Here the CDR3 DNA reads TGCGCCAGCAGCTTGGGACCTCCACAGGGGGCCTCCTACGAGCAGTACTTC. The V and J genes are TRBV5-1 and TRBJ2-7, with 9 bases fitting TRBD1. The germline gives CDR1 SGHRS, CDR2 YFSETQ. With 0 bases clipped from V and 0 bases from J, the junction kept 7 bases outside the gene matches. The CDR3 runs 17 residues.

The rearrangement uses TRBV29-1 and TRBJ1-4, with TRBD1 identical over 8 bases. The CDR3 runs 15 residues. Germline V gene data show CDR1 as SQVTM and CDR2 as ANQGSEA. V was pared by 2 bases and J by 11 bases, with 13 bases of the junction left unmatched. The CDR3 is CSVELADRAGWKLFF. The CDR3, as DNA: TGCAGCGTTGAATTAGCGGACAGGGCTGGGTGGAAACTGTTTTTT.

The rearrangement joins TRBV27 to TRBJ2-3; D is perhaps TRBD1 (5 bases). The germline V gene has CDR1 MNHEY and CDR2 SMNVEV (reference sequence). V shed 4 bases and J shed 7 bases, with 12 bases lying between them. This CDR3 comprises 13 residues. CDR3 in DNA: TGTGCCAGCAGTTACAGGTTCGCGAATACGCAGTATTTT. It encodes CASSYRFANTQYF.

The J gene is TRBJ2-1, the V gene TRBV5-6; D not certain. The V gene's germline CDR1 is SGHDT and CDR2 YYEEEE. The CDR3 is made up of 12 amino acids. V lost 4 bases and J lost 3, with 5 bases in between. The DNA of the CDR3 is TGTGCCAGCAGCCGTTACTACAATGAGCAGTTCTTC. Protein sequence: CASSRYYNEQFF.

This sequence joins TRBV29-1 and TRBJ2-2, with a possible D match to TRBD1 (6 bases). Trimming took off 7 bases at V and 1 base at J, with 13 bases between the two ends. The CDR3 runs 14 residues. In germline, CDR1 is SQVTM, CDR2 ANQGSEA. CDR3 protein: CSAGPGQNTGELFF. Written as DNA, the CDR3 is TGCAGCGCGGGACCGGGACAGAACACCGGGGAGCTGTTTTTT.

The chain employs TRBV6-5 and TRBJ2-7, with a possible D match to TRBD1 (5 bases). The V end lost 4 bases, the J end lost 2 bases, and 9 bases lay between the germline ends. CDR3 length: 13 residues. Germline loops: CDR1 MNHEY, CDR2 SVGAGI. CDR3: CASSSSGPYEQYF. The CDR3 DNA reads TGTGCCAGCAGTTCGTCAGGGCCCTACGAGCAGTACTTC.

This chain links TRBV3-1 (or the pseudogene TRBV3-2) with TRBJ2-1, with a tentative D call TRBD2 (5 bases). Per germline, CDR1 LGHDT and CDR2 YNNKEL (reference sequence). V dropped 4 bases and J dropped 3 bases, with 13 bases sitting between them. The CDR3 runs 15 residues. CDR3 sequence reads: CASSRWTSFYNEQFF. As DNA, the CDR3 is TGTGCCAGCAGCCGATGGACTTCATTCTACAATGAGCAGTTCTTC.

This clone turned up a few times. This chain uses TRBV11-2 with TRBJ2-7, with 8 bases aligning to TRBD1. V lost 5 bases to trimming and J lost 2 bases; unmatched junction nucleotides: 5. The germline CDR1 and CDR2 sequences are SGHAT and FQNNGV. The CDR3 totals 14 residues. The DNA of the CDR3 is TGTGCCAGCAGCGCCCTGGACAGGGCCTACGAGCAGTACTTC. It translates to CASSALDRAYEQYF.

The J gene is TRBJ2-7, the V gene TRBV27; D is unresolved. V was shortened by 6 bases and J by 3 bases, with 9 bases between the two germline ends. The CDR3 length is 12 residues. CDR1 MNHEY and CDR2 SMNVEV come from the germline V gene (reference sequence). The CDR3 region is CASSPSNYEQYF. The CDR3 DNA follows: TGTGCCAGCAGCCCATCCAACTACGAGCAGTACTTC.

The V and J genes are TRBV10-1 and TRBJ2-1; D is possibly TRBD2 (5 bases). The germline CDR1 and CDR2 sequences are WNHNN and SYGVQD (reference sequence). The V gene lost 2 bases and the J gene lost 6 bases, with 14 bases spanning the gap. This CDR3 has 15 residues. CDR3 in amino acids: CASSELGARGNEQFF. CDR3 in DNA: TGCGCCAGCAGTGAGCTGGGAGCTCGGGGCAATGAGCAGTTCTTC.

The rearrangement uses TRBV4-2 and TRBJ2-2, with TRBD1 matching 7 bases. The CDR3 loop spans 15 amino acids. Germline-derived CDR1 and CDR2 are LGHNA and YNFKEQ. The J segment lost 1 base and the V segment lost 3 bases, leaving 2 bases of the junction unmatched. CDR3 sequence: CASSHRQGNTGELFF. The DNA for the CDR3 is TGTGCCAGCAGCCACAGACAGGGGAACACCGGGGAGCTGTTTTTT.